The 28 T cell receptor beta chains below all came from one sample that was sequenced in a study of T cells in Graves' hyperthyroidism and ophthalmopathy. RNA transcripts gave rise to amplified TCR beta CDR3 regions. Researchers ran a first-round RT-PCR on the TCR CDR3 using the HTBI primer set. TCRdb redid the calling of the multiplex PCR reads with MiXCR, one entry per CDR3 protein. The repertoire holds some 440,000 distinct CDR3 sequences, approximately 14% seen once, with 11% to 15% in the top ten. Sequenced: blood. The receptor set was obtained from a woman younger than 30 with Graves' hyperthyroidism.

In its sample, this clonotype was seen many times. The chain has TRBV11-2 and TRBJ2-2; tentative D call: TRBD1 (7 bases). From germline, CDR1 is SGHAT and CDR2 FQNNGV. The CDR3 extends over 18 amino acids. Deletions cut 3 bases from V and 1 base from J, with 18 bases between. CDR3 sequence (DNA): TGTGCCAGCAGCTTCAGACAGGGACTTACTAGGAACACCGGGGAGCTGTTTTTT. Translated, it gives CASSFRQGLTRNTGELFF.

This clonotype was recorded at least ten times. The chain has TRBV28 and TRBJ2-7; possible D gene TRBD2, 6 bases. The length of the CDR3 is 14 residues. The V and J ends lost 3 bases and 4 bases respectively, with 13 bases between them. CDR1 is MDHEN, CDR2 SYDVKM, per germline. Written as DNA, the CDR3 is TGTGCCAGCAGTTTTTGGATGGCGGGGTACGAGCAGTACTTC. It codes for CASSFWMAGYEQYF.

This clonotype was seen many times. The J gene is TRBJ2-2, the V gene TRBV3-1; D is ambiguous. V shed 3 bases and J shed 4 bases, with 15 bases lying between them. Germline lookup yields CDR1 LGHDT and CDR2 YNNKEL (reference sequence). The CDR3 runs to 16 residues. The CDR3 DNA reads as TGTGCCAGCAGCCACCAAGGTGACGTCCGCACCGGGGAGCTGTTTTTT. Its protein product is CASSHQGDVRTGELFF.

Many counts were recorded for this clonotype. The chain is built from TRBV20-1 and TRBJ2-1; D is ambiguous. Trimming pared 3 bases from V and 3 bases from J, leaving 18 bases between. This CDR3 spans 16 amino acids. CDR1 and CDR2 from the germline V gene are DFQATT and SNEGSKA (reference sequence). The CDR3 sequence is CSASVWRLMGYNEQFF. As DNA, the CDR3 is TGCAGTGCTAGCGTATGGCGATTAATGGGCTACAATGAGCAGTTCTTC.

This clonotype has ten or more counts. CDR3 nucleotide sequence: TGTGCCAGCAGTTTATTGGGGACAGGGCCTTGGGGGAACACTGAAGCTTTCTTT. Its translation is CASSLLGTGPWGNTEAFF. V gene TRBV28 combines with J gene TRBJ1-1; 9 bases are shared with TRBD1. The CDR3 covers 18 residues. Germline CDR1 and CDR2: MDHEN and SYDVKM. The ends lost 1 base at V and 1 base at J; junction bases unmatched: 10.

This clonotype was detected many times. The rearrangement links TRBV20-1 to TRBJ1-1, with 10 bases aligning to TRBD1. Germline CDR1 reads DFQATT; CDR2 reads SNEGSKA (reference sequence). The CDR3 is 15 amino acids. Losses at the gene ends were 2 bases for V and 5 bases for J; bases not matched to a gene: 8. For the CDR3, the DNA is TGCAGTGCTAGACGCCCGACAGGGGGCCGGACTGAAGCTTTCTTT. Protein sequence: CSARRPTGGRTEAFF.

In this sample, this clonotype turned up many times. V gene TRBV7-3 combines with J gene TRBJ2-3; 10 bases fit TRBD2. V lost 5 bases, J lost 4 bases, and 9 bases stayed unmatched. Germline CDR1 reads SGHTA; CDR2 reads FQGTGA. The CDR3 is 16 amino acids. This chain's CDR3 is CASSGGAGGPPDTQYF. CDR3 DNA sequence: TGTGCCAGCAGCGGGGGAGCGGGGGGGCCCCCAGATACGCAGTATTTT.

The chain combines TRBV11-2 with TRBJ2-3; D perhaps matches TRBD2 (7 bases). V lost 4 bases and J lost 2, with 13 bases in between. The germline gives CDR1 SGHAT, CDR2 FQNNGV. The length of the CDR3 is 15 residues. In DNA form, the CDR3 reads TGTGCCAGCAGCTGGTGGGGGGGGCCCACAGATACGCAGTATTTT. Residues: CASSWWGGPTDTQYF.

There are many counts of this clonotype. V and J are TRBV20-1 and TRBJ1-2; D ambiguous. The CDR3 runs to 14 residues. V lost 5 bases to trimming and J lost 0 bases, with 13 bases between them. Per germline, CDR1 DFQATT and CDR2 SNEGSKA (reference sequence). The CDR3 loop is CSAPPPLANYGYTF. The DNA for the CDR3 is TGCAGTGCTCCCCCCCCATTAGCTAACTATGGCTACACCTTC.

This clonotype has a handful of counts. The V gene is TRBV15, the J gene TRBJ1-1; no reliable D call. Trimming stripped 0 bases from V and 1 base from J, with 9 bases between. This CDR3 region has 15 residues. Germline-derived CDR1 and CDR2 are LNHNV and YYDKDF (reference sequence). CDR3 sequence: CATSRDWRANTEAFF. The CDR3 DNA sequence: TGTGCCACCAGCAGAGATTGGAGAGCGAACACTGAAGCTTTCTTT.

J is TRBJ2-7 and V is TRBV5-5; 9 nucleotides agree with TRBD1. Germline CDR1 and CDR2: SGHKS and YYEKEE (reference sequence). After removal of 3 bases from V and 5 bases from J, the junction contained 12 bases not matched to a gene. CDR3 length: 16 residues. CDR3 coding DNA: TGTGCCAGCAGCTCCCCTACCGGGACAGGGAGCGACGAGCAGTACTTC. Translated, it gives CASSSPTGTGSDEQYF.

The chain couples TRBV4-1 to TRBJ1-1, with unresolved D. CDR1 and CDR2 (germline): MGHRA, YSYEKL. The CDR3 contains 15 residues. Trimming pared 1 base from V and 4 bases from J, leaving 13 bases between. The CDR3 loop is CASSQGLGLGTEAFF. The CDR3 DNA sequence: TGCGCCAGCAGCCAAGGCCTGGGTCTGGGCACTGAAGCTTTCTTT.

This clonotype turned up a few times. CDR3 in DNA: TGTGCCAGCAGCGTAGGCACTAGCGGGCCCTACGAGCAGTACTTC. Translation gives CASSVGTSGPYEQYF. V and J are TRBV9 and TRBJ2-7; 9 nucleotides agree with TRBD2. J was trimmed by 2 bases and V by 0 bases; bases with no gene match: 3. The CDR3 runs 15 residues. Per germline, CDR1 SGDLS and CDR2 YYNGEE.

This clonotype was seen many times. The genes are TRBV12-3 or TRBV12-4 and TRBJ1-5; D remains ambiguous. Trimming pared 3 bases from V and 6 bases from J, leaving 12 bases between. This CDR3 contains 14 residues. DNA for the CDR3: TGTGCCAGCAGTTTGGCCCGGGCCACTCAGCCCCAGCATTTT. Its protein is CASSLARATQPQHF.

J is TRBJ2-5 and V is TRBV6-2 or TRBV6-3; 11 bases map to TRBD1. V was pared by 2 bases and J by 4 bases, with 15 bases of the junction left unmatched. Germline V gene data show CDR1 as MNHEY and CDR2 as SVGEGT. The CDR3 is made up of 19 amino acids. CDR3 amino acids: CASSYAAGTGGRKGETQYF. In DNA, the CDR3 is TGTGCCAGCAGTTACGCAGCCGGGACAGGGGGGAGAAAGGGAGAGACCCAGTACTTC.

This clonotype appeared many times. This chain links TRBV11-2 with TRBJ1-2, with TRBD1 identical over 9 bases. V lost 5 bases and J lost 6; bases outside the gene matches: 7. The length of the CDR3 is 14 residues. Per germline, CDR1 SGHAT and CDR2 FQNNGV. This CDR3 reads CASSRDRAGDGYTF. CDR3 DNA: TGTGCCAGCAGCAGGGACAGGGCGGGTGATGGCTACACCTTC.

This clonotype was counted at least ten times. This chain joins TRBV6-2 or TRBV6-3 and TRBJ2-2, with TRBD1 matching over 9 bases. Germline V gene data show CDR1 as MNHEY and CDR2 as SVGEGT. This CDR3 is built from 15 residues. The junction had 8 bases not matched to a gene; V was cut back by 6 bases and J by 6 bases. As DNA, the CDR3 is TGTGCCAGCAGGAAACAGGGGGCCGGTTCCGGGGAGCTGTTTTTT. Its translation: CASRKQGAGSGELFF.

This clonotype was detected only a few times. The V gene is TRBV7-3, the J gene TRBJ2-5; 8 bases fit TRBD1. CDR1 SGHTA and CDR2 FQGTGA come from the germline V gene. With 4 bases clipped from V and 4 bases from J, the junction kept 5 bases outside the gene matches. This CDR3 comprises 14 residues. CDR3 bases: TGTGCCAGCAGCTCCAGGGGGCCAGGAGAGACCCAGTACTTC. This sequence encodes CASSSRGPGETQYF.

The chain joins TRBV11-2 to TRBJ2-5; D gene uncertain. Germline V gene lookup returns CDR1 SGHAT and CDR2 FQNNGV. Trimming pared 3 bases from V and 6 bases from J, leaving 5 bases between. The CDR3 consists of 11 residues. CDR3: CASSFKKTQYF. In DNA, the CDR3 is TGTGCCAGCAGCTTCAAAAAGACCCAGTACTTC.

This clonotype was recorded many times. The V gene is TRBV24-1, the J gene TRBJ2-1; 8 nucleotides line up with TRBD2. Per the germline V gene, CDR1 is KGHDR and CDR2 is SFDVKD. The junction had 12 bases not matched to a gene; V was cut back by 5 bases and J by 10 bases. The CDR3 runs to 15 residues. Here the CDR3 reads CATSALAGAPPEQFF. The CDR3 DNA follows: TGTGCCACCAGTGCCCTAGCGGGTGCCCCCCCGGAGCAGTTCTTC.

The chain combines TRBV20-1 with TRBJ2-5; D uncertain. Germline values: CDR1 DFQATT, CDR2 SNEGSKA (reference sequence). The germline V and J ends were trimmed by 6 bases and 2 bases, with 10 bases remaining between them. The CDR3 extends over 12 amino acids. The CDR3 spells CSAERSQETQYF. The CDR3 DNA reads TGCAGTGCCGAGCGATCACAAGAGACCCAGTACTTC.

This clonotype has ten or more counts. The J gene is TRBJ1-2, the V gene TRBV28, with D tentatively TRBD1 (6 bases). Germline CDR1 MDHEN, CDR2 SYDVKM. The CDR3 contains 12 residues. The V end was cut by 6 bases, the J end by 4 bases, with 9 bases between. CDR3 sequence reads: CASRQGSYGYTF. In nucleotides, the CDR3 is TGTGCCAGCAGACAGGGCAGCTATGGCTACACCTTC.

This clonotype came up a few times. The J gene is TRBJ1-2, the V gene TRBV5-1; no firm D call. CDR1 is SGHRS and CDR2 is YFSETQ in the germline V gene. CDR3 size: 12 residues. V was clipped by 0 bases and J by 2 bases, with 2 bases between them. CDR3 residues: CASSLDNYGYTF. CDR3 nucleotide sequence: TGCGCCAGCAGCTTGGACAACTATGGCTACACCTTC.

This clonotype was seen at least ten times. The chain links TRBV5-8 to TRBJ2-3; maybe TRBD1 (7 bases). This CDR3 region has 16 residues. Germline CDR1 reads SGHTS; CDR2 reads YDEGEE. V was clipped by 0 bases and J by 1 base, with 12 bases between them. For the CDR3, the DNA is TGTGCCAGCAGCTTGGCAGGGGGACTTCGCACAGATACGCAGTATTTT. Protein sequence: CASSLAGGLRTDTQYF.

V usage is TRBV4-1 and J usage is TRBJ1-2, with 8 bases that match TRBD1. This CDR3 has 15 residues. Trimming removed 0 bases from V and 6 bases from J; junction bases left unmatched: 6. In germline, CDR1 is MGHRA, CDR2 YSYEKL. Written as DNA, the CDR3 is TGCGCCAGCAGCCAAGATCGGGGGACAGGTGATGGCTACACCTTC. It codes for CASSQDRGTGDGYTF.

This clonotype was observed at least ten times. The chain carries TRBV20-1 and TRBJ2-5; D might be TRBD1 (5 bases). With 3 bases removed from V and 2 bases from J, the gap between germline ends came to 16 bases. CDR3 size: 15 residues. The germline V gene encodes CDR1 DFQATT and CDR2 SNEGSKA (reference sequence). CDR3 bases: TGCAGTGCTAGGCGCTCACAGGTCCCACAAGAGACCCAGTACTTC. Residues: CSARRSQVPQETQYF.

There are many counts of this clonotype. CDR3 amino acids: CASSPERGYTDTQYF. CDR3 bases: TGTGCCAGCAGTCCTGAACGGGGGTACACAGATACGCAGTATTTT. The rearrangement links TRBV2 to TRBJ2-3, with D possibly TRBD2 on 6 matching bases. The V end was cut by 5 bases, the J end by 2 bases, with 14 bases between. The CDR3 has 15 amino acids. Germline loops: CDR1 SNHLY, CDR2 FYNNEI.

CDR3: CATRLGRYEQYF. The CDR3 DNA reads TGTGCCACCCGGCTGGGGCGATACGAGCAGTACTTC. The V call is TRBV10-3, the J call TRBJ2-7, with a possible D match to TRBD1 (5 bases). V gave up 10 bases and J gave up 4 bases, with 14 bases separating them. Germline V gives CDR1 ENHRY, CDR2 SYGVKD. The CDR3 loop spans 12 amino acids.